This TCR beta chain is from a study of T cell changes during pregnancy in multiple sclerosis (dated by TCRdb to between 2018 and 2020). The study in broad terms: The study looked at changes in the T cell repertoire across pregnancy in women with multiple sclerosis.

Libraries were constructed by the immunoSEQ multiplex PCR assay. In TCRdb, the immuneACCESS table is reduced to in-frame sequences with V and J assigned. These tables do not hold every clone; where another copy was compared, an unresolved V gene accounts for under half, and the others remain unexplained. A total of approximately 96,000 clones appear in this sample, 92% of them only once. The ten largest account for approximately 2% of the sample. This clone came up once. Its antigen is currently not known. It has no much larger one-base neighbor in the sample; base qualities were not kept. The sequence was obtained from a female donor in good health, enrolled as a control in a pregnancy study. This specimen was peripheral blood, taken after pregnancy.

The encoded CDR3 is CASSYDMPMNTEAFF. The DNA sequence reads TGTGCCAGCAGTTACGACATGCCCATGAACACTGAAGCTTTCTTT. This chain is built from TRBV6-5 and TRBJ1-1; the D gene is not confidently resolved. From cysteine to phenylalanine, the CDR3 is 15 amino acids long. Just CDR3 DNA is preserved here, 45 bases in frame from base 1. At the junction V is shortened by 2 bases and J by 0 bases, with 10 bases in between. Sequences MNHEY (CDR1) and SVGAGI (CDR2) are obtained from the germline V gene.